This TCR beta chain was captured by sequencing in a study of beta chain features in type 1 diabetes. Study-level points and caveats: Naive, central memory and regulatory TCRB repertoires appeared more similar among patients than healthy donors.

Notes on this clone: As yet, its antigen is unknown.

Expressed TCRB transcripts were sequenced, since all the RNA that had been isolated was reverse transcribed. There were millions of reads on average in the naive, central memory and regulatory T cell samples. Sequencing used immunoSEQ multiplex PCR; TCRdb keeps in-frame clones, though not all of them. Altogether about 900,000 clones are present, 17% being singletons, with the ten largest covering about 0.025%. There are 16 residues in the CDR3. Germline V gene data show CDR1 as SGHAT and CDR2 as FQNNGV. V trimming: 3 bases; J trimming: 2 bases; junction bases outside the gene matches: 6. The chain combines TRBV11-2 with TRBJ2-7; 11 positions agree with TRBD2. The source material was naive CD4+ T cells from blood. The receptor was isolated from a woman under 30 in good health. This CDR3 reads CASSLSLAGGTYEQYF. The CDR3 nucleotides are TGTGCCAGCAGCTTGTCCCTAGCGGGAGGAACCTACGAGCAGTACTTC.